The clone carrying this TCR beta chain was observed many times. Its antigen is unidentified. Germline V gives CDR1 DFQATT, CDR2 SNEGSKA (reference sequence). J lost 1 base, V lost 5 bases, and 6 bases had no gene match. The CDR3 is 14 amino acids. Profiling that covered TCR beta VDJ and CDR3 relied on genomic DNA as its template. TCRdb recomputed calls from the reads with MiXCR, one row per CDR3 protein. The table has 150,000 to 200,000 distinct CDR3 sequences, just under 45% seen once. This specimen comes from a study of CD8+CD57+ T cells in acquired aplastic anemia. Background on the study: CD4+ cells from healthy donors averaged about 10.8 million reads. Overall study results and limits: It was found that 25 to 35 CD8+ CDR3 sequences were shared between patients and controls.

The source is a human donor in good health. The specimen sequenced was sorted CD4+, CD8+, or CD8+CD57+ T cells (not recorded which) from PBMCs. This chain joins TRBV20-1 and TRBJ2-7; TRBD1 matches 9 bases. CDR3 in DNA: TGCAGTGCTGAACAGGGGGCTCGGTCCTACGAGCAGTACTTC. Protein product: CSAEQGARSYEQYF.